This is a list of T cell receptor beta chains from one sample in a study of shared clonotypes between healthy human individuals. Libraries were prepared by immunoSEQ multiplex PCR; TCRdb keeps only in-frame clonotypes and omits some of them. The sample has roughly 2,300,000 clones; roughly 90% are singletons. The sequenced material came from naive CD4+ T cells from PBMCs. Receptors were obtained from a man younger than 35 in good health. Some clones in this sample may be carry-over from other donors' samples. Each CDR3 is given without its conserved first and last residue. Expanded clones are given a class, and other clones once, few, many or no size at all.

clone_size | j_call | v_call | cdr3_length | cdr3_aa
- | TRBJ2-3 | TRBV11-2 | 14 | ASSLGDFKATDTQY
once | TRBJ2-1 | TRBV5-4 | 14 | ASSPSLSGAYNEQF
- | TRBJ2-2 | TRBV6-1 | 12 | ASSGNRNTGELF
once | TRBJ2-1 | TRBV6-5 | 13 | ASSYSQGAANEQF
- | TRBJ2-5 | TRBV7-9 | 10 | ASSFSEETQY
- | TRBJ1-1 | TRBV7-9 | 11 | ASSSVGPDEAF
- | TRBJ2-5 | TRBV7-3 | 13 | ASSPGQVLQETQY
- | TRBJ2-5 | TRBV5-1 | 11 | ASRFGRAETQY
few | TRBJ1-5 | TRBV7-2 | 13 | ASSLRGGPGQPQH
- | TRBJ2-7 | TRBV4-1 | 11 | ASSQAPNGEQY
- | TRBJ2-1 | TRBV7-3 | 13 | ASSSQGSSYNEQF
- | TRBJ1-5 | TRBV18 | 14 | ASSPQMTGVDQPQH
- | TRBJ1-2 | TRBV28 | 11 | ASSPGSLLGYT
- | TRBJ1-1 | TRBV10-3 | 13 | ATGGRGRDYTEAF
- | TRBJ2-4 | TRBV28 | 13 | ASRRPDRQQNIQY
- | TRBJ2-7 | TRBV4-1 | 14 | ASSQSGVESAYEQY
- | TRBJ2-1 | TRBV6-6 | 13 | ASSSAGGTYNEQF
- | TRBJ2-3 | TRBV11-3 | 14 | ASSLGLSGSTDTQY
- | TRBJ2-5 | TRBV5-1 | 11 | ASSLVPSETQY
- | TRBJ2-1 | TRBV15 | 13 | ATSTPGSGSDEQF
- | TRBJ2-5 | TRBV18 | 13 | ASSPRQGWQETQY
- | TRBJ2-3 | TRBV11-1 | 10 | ASSPGGDTQY
few | TRBJ1-1 | TRBV19 | 11 | ASSPRGDTEAF
- | TRBJ2-7 | TRBV27 | 12 | ASSRTGYGYEQY
- | TRBJ2-5 | TRBV5-1 | 12 | ASSPRTVQETQY
- | TRBJ2-1 | TRBV18 | 17 | ASSIVPQGQALPYNEQF
- | TRBJ1-3 | TRBV7-3 | 11 | ASSLAWGNTIY
- | TRBJ2-6 | TRBV19 | 12 | ASSTGGGANVLT
once | TRBJ1-4 | TRBV27 | 15 | ASSPWTPNPLKEKLF
- | TRBJ2-7 | TRBV27 | 11 | ASSLRRVDEQY
- | TRBJ2-1 | TRBV11-3 | 13 | ASSPLSAGRNEQF
once | TRBJ2-5 | TRBV5-4 | 13 | ASSRTGGGQETQY
- | TRBJ2-7 | TRBV11-2 | 14 | ASSRGASGRAHEQY
- | TRBJ2-5 | TRBV5-1 | 12 | ASSWTSGSETQY
- | TRBJ2-1 | TRBV28 | 12 | ASTSGGSYNEQF
- | TRBJ2-3 | TRBV27 | 13 | ASSARTSGIGTQY
- | TRBJ2-7 | TRBV2 | 10 | ASSERDYEQY
- | TRBJ2-7 | TRBV6-6 | 13 | ASSYAPDRPYEQY
- | TRBJ2-1 | TRBV5-4 | 14 | ASSLELGRIDNEQF
few | TRBJ2-7 | TRBV7-3 | 11 | ASSQGTAYEQY
- | TRBJ2-1 | TRBV6-6 | 14 | ASSYSTGANYNEQF
- | TRBJ2-7 | TRBV7-2 | 13 | ASSRSSGSSYEQY
- | TRBJ1-5 | TRBV28 | 12 | ASSFPPGRQPQH
- | TRBJ2-1 | TRBV10-1 | 12 | ASSESGGPDEQF
- | TRBJ2-5 | TRBV6-1 | 10 | ASEGNQETQY
- | TRBJ1-5 | TRBV6-5 | 11 | ASSYNRDQPQH
- | TRBJ2-5 | TRBV7-2 | 13 | ASSSIAGGGETQY
- | TRBJ2-2 | TRBV19 | 12 | ASAGTSNTGELF
- | TRBJ2-1 | TRBV5-1 | 14 | ASSLALATSYNEQF
- | TRBJ1-1 | TRBV9 | 14 | ASSSQLTGINTEAF
- | TRBJ2-5 | TRBV5-4 | 12 | ASSLGRGVETQY